The TCR beta chain described here comes from a study of spatial heterogeneity in lung cancer. Study at large: The authors sequenced available follow-up PBMC samples, taken a median of about 23 months after resection. Beta-chain sequences were consistently detected more often than alpha-chain sequences.

Trimming took 3 bases from V and 2 from J; bases not matched to a gene: 7. The CDR3 loop spans 15 amino acids. Germline-derived CDR1 and CDR2 are SQVTM and ANQGSEA. The time point: blood at routine non-recurrence follow-up after resection. This clonotype was observed a few times. Each CDR3 protein is one row after TCRdb ran MiXCR on the 5' RACE reads. This table holds over 95,000 distinct CDR3 sequences, 10% to 12% found once. The material sequenced was PBMCs, taken at follow-up. This receptor was identified in a female donor with early-stage non-small cell lung cancer. V gene TRBV29-1 combines with J gene TRBJ2-1; 7 bases line up with TRBD1. The CDR3 DNA sequence: TGCAGCGTTGACTCCGGGACAGTAGCCTACAATGAGCAGTTCTTC. Its protein product is CSVDSGTVAYNEQFF.